One sample yielded the 29 T cell receptor beta chains listed below, sequenced in a study of CD8 T cell repertoires and HIV-1 epitope variants. TCRdb's table, derived via immunoSEQ multiplex PCR, lists solely in-frame clones and lacks some. The sample records 80,000 to 95,000 clones, 70% to 75% being singletons. The sample was uncultured baseline CD8+ T cells from peripheral blood mononuclear cells (PBMCs). The receptors shown here come from a male donor with HIV.

The chain employs TRBV28 and TRBJ1-6; no clear D gene. This CDR3 region has 13 residues. Trimming stripped 3 bases from V and 10 bases from J, with 10 bases between. The V gene's germline CDR1 is MDHEN and CDR2 SYDVKM. The CDR3 region has the DNA TGTGCCAGCAGTTTCTTGGGTCCCTCACCCCTCCACTTT. Amino acid sequence: CASSFLGPSPLHF.

The V call is TRBV7-3, the J call TRBJ2-3; D uncertain. The V and J ends lost 5 bases and 1 base respectively, with 10 bases between them. Germline CDR1 is SGHTA and CDR2 is FQGTGA. The CDR3 is made up of 14 amino acids. This CDR3 is CASSTLGRTDTQYF. The DNA of the CDR3 is TGTGCCAGCAGCACCCTAGGACGCACAGATACGCAGTATTTT.

This clone was detected a few times. The chain uses TRBV19 and TRBJ2-7; maybe TRBD2 (5 bases). Germline V gene lookup returns CDR1 LNHDA and CDR2 SQIVND (reference sequence). This CDR3 has 15 residues. V was pared by 4 bases and J by 3 bases, with 16 bases between. For the CDR3, the DNA is TGTGCCAGTAGTACCCCACATTCGGGGAGCTACGAGCAGTACTTC. This codes for CASSTPHSGSYEQYF.

The rearrangement links TRBV6-5 to TRBJ1-2; 9 nucleotides agree with TRBD1. Per germline, CDR1 MNHEY and CDR2 SVGAGI. This CDR3 comprises 13 residues. V dropped 8 bases and J dropped 4; count of bases not matched to a gene: 5. The CDR3 nucleotides read TGTGCCAGCGGTTTGGGACAGGGCTATGGCTACACCTTC. It specifies CASGLGQGYGYTF.

The V gene is TRBV27, the J gene TRBJ2-3, with TRBD2 as a possible D gene (6 bases). The germline V gene has CDR1 MNHEY and CDR2 SMNVEV (reference sequence). The CDR3 length is 11 residues. V gave up 8 bases and J gave up 6 bases, with 9 bases separating them. The CDR3 loop reads CASHRGDTQYF. The CDR3 DNA sequence: TGTGCCAGCCACCGGGGGGATACGCAGTATTTT.

The chain uses TRBV7-7 and TRBJ2-2; the D is unclear. CDR1 is SSHAT, CDR2 FNYEAQ, per germline (reference sequence). CDR3 size: 15 residues. V was trimmed by 2 bases and J by 0 bases, leaving 7 bases between them. This chain's CDR3 is CASSLNPANTGELFF. Written as DNA, the CDR3 is TGTGCCAGCAGCTTAAACCCCGCGAACACCGGGGAGCTGTTTTTT.

The CDR3 region is CSVSGRGRSSYNEQFF. The CDR3 DNA sequence: TGCAGCGTTTCAGGCAGGGGCCGGAGCTCCTACAATGAGCAGTTCTTC. The J gene is TRBJ2-1, the V gene TRBV29-1; possible D gene TRBD1, 6 bases. The CDR3 spans 16 residues. Trimming pared 5 bases from V and 0 bases from J, leaving 17 bases between. Looked up from germline, CDR1 is SQVTM and CDR2 is ANQGSEA.

This clone occurred once. V usage is TRBV7-9 and J usage is TRBJ1-5; TRBD1 matches 7 bases. The CDR3 runs to 14 residues. V lost 1 base, J lost 7 bases, and 4 bases stayed unmatched. Germline V lookup: CDR1 SEHNR, CDR2 FQNEAQ (reference sequence). Here the CDR3 reads CASSLGQGIQPQHF. The CDR3 coding sequence is TGTGCCAGCAGCTTAGGACAGGGAATCCAGCCCCAGCATTTT.

This clone was seen just once. The CDR3 protein is CASSARTDSYEQYF. CDR3 DNA: TGTGCCAGCTCAGCTAGGACGGACTCCTACGAGCAGTACTTC. This chain links TRBV4-2 with TRBJ2-7, with D unresolved. This CDR3 is built from 14 residues. Germline loops: CDR1 LGHNA, CDR2 YNFKEQ. Trimming removed 8 bases from V and 0 bases from J, with 14 bases in between.

J is TRBJ2-3 and V is TRBV5-5; possibly TRBD1 for D (6 bases). The CDR3 is 14 amino acids. From germline, CDR1 is SGHKS and CDR2 YYEKEE (reference sequence). Trimming removed 4 bases at V and 2 bases at J, with 11 bases between. The CDR3 reads CASSRTVPTDTQYF. Written as DNA, the CDR3 is TGTGCCAGCAGCAGGACAGTACCCACAGATACGCAGTATTTT.

The chain links TRBV5-8 to TRBJ2-3, with D possibly matching TRBD2 (6 bases). The CDR3 consists of 14 residues. Deletions cut 0 bases from V and 4 bases from J, with 9 bases between. Germline loops: CDR1 SGHTS, CDR2 YDEGEE. The CDR3 DNA reads TGTGCCAGCAGCTTGGCGGGGGAGTCAGATACGCAGTATTTT. This codes for CASSLAGESDTQYF.

The V gene is TRBV28, the J gene TRBJ1-2; D possibly corresponds to TRBD1 (5 bases). The CDR3 runs to 13 residues. Germline V lookup: CDR1 MDHEN, CDR2 SYDVKM. Trimming pared 2 bases from V and 6 bases from J, leaving 10 bases between. CDR3 in amino acids: CASSLEQDDGYTF. The CDR3 region has the DNA TGTGCCAGCAGTTTAGAACAGGACGATGGCTACACCTTC.

This chain connects TRBV5-5 to TRBJ2-7; TRBD2 is a possible D gene (5 bases). V lost 1 base and J 3 bases, leaving 14 bases between the germline ends. The CDR3 is 15 amino acids. Germline CDR1 and CDR2: SGHKS and YYEKEE (reference sequence). Written as DNA, the CDR3 is TGTGCCAGCAGCTTGCGCCCCGGGAACAGCTACGAGCAGTACTTC. It specifies CASSLRPGNSYEQYF.

V usage is TRBV28 and J usage is TRBJ1-5, with 9 bases fitting TRBD1. The CDR3 consists of 15 residues. The germline V gene encodes CDR1 MDHEN and CDR2 SYDVKM. With V trimmed by 5 bases and J by 6 bases, 8 bases remained unmatched. Written as DNA, the CDR3 is TGTGCCAGCAGTCTACAGGGGGCTATAAGTCAGCCCCAGCATTTT. Translated: CASSLQGAISQPQHF.

The rearrangement links TRBV6-1 to TRBJ2-3; D is possibly TRBD2 (6 bases). The germline V and J ends were trimmed by 1 base and 6 bases, with 8 bases remaining between them. Germline V gene sequence: CDR1 MNHNS, CDR2 SASEGT. This CDR3 is 13 amino acids long. As DNA, the CDR3 is TGTGCCAGCAGTGAAGGCCGGGGGGATACGCAGTATTTT. Translated, it gives CASSEGRGDTQYF.

The chain links TRBV29-1 to TRBJ2-1; 8 bases align to TRBD1. The CDR3 length is 12 residues. CDR1 and CDR2 from the germline V gene are SQVTM and ANQGSEA. V shed 8 bases, J shed 5 bases, and the junction held 5 bases outside the gene matches. The chain's CDR3 is CSLGQDHNEQFF. The CDR3 coding sequence is TGCAGCCTGGGACAGGACCACAATGAGCAGTTCTTC.

This chain connects TRBV2 to TRBJ1-2; D may be TRBD1 (6 bases). The length of the CDR3 is 13 residues. V lost 6 bases, J lost 8 bases, and 16 bases lay in between. Germline V gene lookup returns CDR1 SNHLY and CDR2 FYNNEI. Here the CDR3 reads CASRIQGRGGYTF. In nucleotides, the CDR3 is TGTGCCAGCAGGATACAGGGAAGGGGGGGCTACACCTTC.

CDR3 protein: CASSNTGTSNEKLFF. The CDR3 DNA follows: TGTGCCAGCAGCAATACCGGGACCTCTAATGAAAAACTGTTTTTT. V usage is TRBV9 and J usage is TRBJ1-4; D possibly corresponds to TRBD1 (5 bases). The V gene lost 4 bases and the J gene lost 3 bases, with 13 bases spanning the gap. From germline, CDR1 is SGDLS and CDR2 YYNGEE. This CDR3 comprises 15 residues.

In this sample, this clone turned up a few times. This chain uses TRBV7-2 with TRBJ1-5; TRBD1 might be the D (5 bases). Germline assignment: CDR1 SGHTA and CDR2 FQGNSA. There are 16 residues in the CDR3. Trimming took 1 base from V and 3 from J, leaving 13 bases between them. DNA for the CDR3: TGTGCCAGCAGCTTAGTGAGGGGAAGCCCCAATCAGCCCCAGCATTTT. Its translation is CASSLVRGSPNQPQHF. Drawing the rest from reference TRBV7-2 and TRBJ1-5, the complete variable domain is GAGVSQSPSNKVTEKGKDVELRCDPISGHTALYWYRQSLGQGLEFLIYFQGNSAPDKSGLPSDRFSAERTGGSVSTLTIQRTQQEDSAVYLCASSLVRGSPNQPQHFGDGTRLSIL.

The rearrangement links TRBV7-2 to TRBJ2-2, with unresolved D. Looked up from germline, CDR1 is SGHTA and CDR2 is FQGNSA. The V and J ends lost 4 bases and 2 bases respectively, with 8 bases between them. The CDR3 covers 14 residues. The CDR3 spells CASSYYLNTGELFF. As DNA, the CDR3 is TGTGCCAGCAGCTACTATCTAAACACCGGGGAGCTGTTTTTT.

The chain combines TRBV6-1 with TRBJ2-6; D is unclear. The length of the CDR3 is 14 residues. The V gene's germline CDR1 is MNHNS and CDR2 SASEGT. V was trimmed by 5 bases and J by 0 bases, leaving 5 bases between them. CDR3 nucleotide sequence: TGTGCCAGCAGTTTCTACTCTGGGGCCAACGTCCTGACTTTC. Protein product: CASSFYSGANVLTF.

In its sample, this clone was seen many times. The J gene is TRBJ2-3, the V gene TRBV5-1; the D is unclear. CDR1 is SGHRS and CDR2 is YFSETQ in the germline V gene. V dropped 1 base and J dropped 5 bases, with 11 bases sitting between them. This CDR3 region has 14 residues. CDR3 sequence reads: CASSLSTVGDTQYF. CDR3 DNA: TGCGCCAGCAGCTTGTCCACGGTCGGAGATACGCAGTATTTT.

V gene TRBV5-4 combines with J gene TRBJ2-3; D might be TRBD2 (6 bases). Per germline, CDR1 SGHNT and CDR2 YYREEE (reference sequence). Trimming shortened V by 10 bases and J by 0 bases, and 21 bases separated the two germline ends. The CDR3 covers 16 residues. CDR3 coding DNA: TGTGCCCACAATGAGAAGGGCGGGGTGAGCACAGATACGCAGTATTTT. Encoded protein: CAHNEKGGVSTDTQYF. Drawing the rest from reference TRBV5-4 and TRBJ2-3, the complete variable domain is ETGVTQSPTHLIKTRGQQVTLRCSSQSGHNTVSWYQQALGQGPQFIFQYYREEENGRGNFPPRFSGLQFPNYSSELNVNALELDDSALYLCAHNEKGGVSTDTQYFGPGTRLTVL.

This clone was picked up a small number of times. The chain is built from TRBV7-6 and TRBJ2-7, with 9 nucleotides matching TRBD1. With 5 bases clipped from V and 3 bases from J, the junction kept 5 bases outside the gene matches. The CDR3 spans 14 residues. Per the germline V gene, CDR1 is SGHVS and CDR2 is FNYEAQ. Here the CDR3 reads CASSPPGQGYEQYF. The CDR3 DNA follows: TGTGCCAGCAGCCCACCGGGACAGGGCTACGAGCAGTACTTC.

The chain links TRBV14 to TRBJ1-2, with TRBD1 as a possible D gene (6 bases). V lost 0 bases, J lost 5 bases, and 19 bases lay in between. CDR1 is SGHDN, CDR2 FVKESK, per germline. This CDR3 region has 17 residues. The CDR3 DNA follows: TGTGCCAGCAGCCAAGAGGGTCGGGCAGGGGAGGAGTATGGCTACACCTTC. The encoded protein is CASSQEGRAGEEYGYTF.

Details on this clone: Compared with germline, one end of the junction differs, possibly owing to a read error. The CDR3 here is CARSPGLAGARFEQFF. The CDR3 DNA follows: TGTGCCCGGAGCCCAGGACTAGCGGGGGCTAGGTTTGAGCAGTTCTTC. The chain couples TRBV30 to TRBJ2-1; 13 nucleotides line up with TRBD2. Per the germline V gene, CDR1 is GTSNPN and CDR2 is SVGIG (reference sequence). This CDR3 has 16 residues.

This chain links TRBV5-4 with TRBJ2-2, with 8 bases fitting TRBD2. With V trimmed by 2 bases and J by 0 bases, 3 bases remained unmatched. Germline V gene lookup returns CDR1 SGHNT and CDR2 YYREEE (reference sequence). The CDR3 spans 16 residues. For the CDR3, the DNA is TGTGCCAGCAGCTTACTAGCGGCAGCGAACACCGGGGAGCTGTTTTTT. It translates to CASSLLAAANTGELFF. The whole variable domain, filled in from reference TRBV5-4 and TRBJ2-2, reads ETGVTQSPTHLIKTRGQQVTLRCSSQSGHNTVSWYQQALGQGPQFIFQYYREEENGRGNFPPRFSGLQFPNYSSELNVNALELDDSALYLCASSLLAAANTGELFFGEGSRLTVL.

The chain's CDR3 is CASRSGTGGYEQYF. CDR3 coding DNA: TGTGCCAGCAGATCCGGGACAGGGGGCTACGAGCAGTACTTC. The chain uses TRBV12-1 and TRBJ2-7; the D call in the table, TRBD1, was not verified against the DNA. TRBV12-1 corresponds to a pseudogene. CDR3 length equals 14 residues.

The V gene is TRBV28, the J gene TRBJ2-3; D ambiguous. Trimming pared 8 bases from V and 6 bases from J, leaving 9 bases between. The CDR3 spans 11 residues. Looked up from germline, CDR1 is MDHEN and CDR2 is SYDVKM. The CDR3 nucleotides are TGTGCCAGCGCTCGTGGTGATACGCAGTATTTT. Translation gives CASARGDTQYF.